A single sample gave rise to the 20 T cell receptor beta chains below, sequenced in a study of spatial heterogeneity in lung cancer (dated by TCRdb to the late 2010s). The time point tag for this specimen amounts to: blood at routine non-recurrence follow-up after resection. The library was generated by 5' RACE. Reads for this sample came from a NextSeq 500. In TCRdb, the public reads were trimmed at Q25 with fastp and aligned with MiXCR, with productive beta chains retained. One record per CDR3 amino acid sequence lists the most common genes and DNA. Here the sample has about 2,500 distinct CDR3 sequences; around 30% occur a single time. The top ten hold roughly a quarter of the sample. The sample was PBMCs, taken at follow-up. The receptors derive from a male donor with early-stage non-small cell lung cancer.

Turning to this clonotype: Because the library targeted alpha chains, this beta chain is an off-target read whose size means little. V and J are TRBV7-9 and TRBJ1-1, with 8 bases lining up with TRBD1. Germline V gene lookup returns CDR1 SEHNR and CDR2 FQNEAQ (reference sequence). Trimming took 3 bases from V and 3 from J; bases not matched to a gene: 9. The CDR3 spans 16 residues. For the CDR3, the DNA is TGTGCCAGCAGCTTCTCAGGGGGCAGGGGGCACACTGAAGCTTTCTTT. Protein product: CASSFSGGRGHTEAFF.

In the case of this clonotype: Within a library made for alpha chains, this beta chain is off target, and its count is uninformative. V and J are TRBV3-1 and TRBJ2-1, with TRBD2 matching 15 bases. Germline values: CDR1 LGHDT, CDR2 YNNKEL (reference sequence). The CDR3 length is 15 residues. The V and J ends lost 4 bases and 8 bases, in that order; junction bases with no gene match: 3. This CDR3 reads CASSLGLAGGDEQFF. The CDR3 coding sequence is TGTGCCAGCAGCCTCGGACTAGCGGGAGGGGATGAGCAGTTCTTC.

To note about this clonotype: The library was prepared for alpha chains; this beta chain is a stray read, so its frequency means little. The chain employs TRBV7-2 and TRBJ1-4; D not certain. This CDR3 contains 16 residues. Germline V gene data show CDR1 as SGHTA and CDR2 as FQGNSA. V lost 5 bases, J lost 1 base, and 14 bases lay in between. CDR3 sequence reads: CASSPNRPGTNEKLFF. CDR3 nucleotide sequence: TGTGCCAGCAGCCCGAACCGACCGGGAACTAATGAAAAACTGTTTTTT.

On this clonotype: The library was built for alpha chains, so this beta chain is an off-target read and its size means little. This chain uses TRBV11-2 with TRBJ2-2; 7 bases agree with TRBD2. Trimming cost V 5 bases and J 1 base; bases outside gene matches: 4. The germline V gene encodes CDR1 SGHAT and CDR2 FQNNGV. This CDR3 region has 15 residues. The CDR3 nucleotides are TGTGCCAGCAGCCCCGGGGGGATGAACACCGGGGAGCTGTTTTTT. Protein: CASSPGGMNTGELFF.

About this clonotype: A library made for alpha chains picked up this beta chain off target, so its size means little. V usage is TRBV6-2 or TRBV6-3 and J usage is TRBJ2-5; 12 bases map to TRBD2. The CDR3 spans 17 residues. V dropped 2 bases and J dropped 6; count of bases not matched to a gene: 10. The germline gives CDR1 MNHEY, CDR2 SVGEGT. In nucleotides, the CDR3 is TGTGCCAGCAGTTACCCCAGACTAGCGGGAGTTCAGAAGACCCAGTACTTC. It codes for CASSYPRLAGVQKTQYF.

Comment on this clonotype: The library was built for alpha chains, so this beta chain is an off-target read and its size means little. The V gene is TRBV3-1, the J gene TRBJ2-5, with D unclear. V lost 8 bases and J 0 bases, leaving 10 bases between the germline ends. The germline gives CDR1 LGHDT, CDR2 YNNKEL (reference sequence). The CDR3 totals 13 residues. The CDR3 loop is CASARSNQETQYF. The CDR3 DNA is TGTGCCAGCGCTAGGAGCAACCAAGAGACCCAGTACTTC.

As regards this clonotype: This beta chain slipped into a library made for alpha chains as a stray read, so its size is not meaningful. The chain joins TRBV6-5 to TRBJ2-3; D is tentatively TRBD1 or TRBD2 (5 bases each). Trimming pared 6 bases from V and 2 bases from J, leaving 15 bases between. Germline CDR1 MNHEY, CDR2 SVGAGI. The CDR3 covers 15 residues. The CDR3 reads CASRMVRGVTDTQYF. CDR3 nucleotide sequence: TGTGCCAGCAGGATGGTCCGAGGGGTCACAGATACGCAGTATTTT.

This clonotype appeared a few times. This beta chain represents an off-target read in a library built for alpha chains; its size is of limited meaning. This chain links TRBV5-6 with TRBJ2-1; 8 bases are shared with TRBD1. Germline V gene data show CDR1 as SGHDT and CDR2 as YYEEEE. This CDR3 has 18 amino acids. Trimming at V came to 2 bases and at J to 0 bases, leaving 10 bases not matched to a gene. The CDR3 DNA is TGTGCCAGCAGCTTTACCTTGGGACAGGCAAGCTCCTACAATGAGCAGTTCTTC. Amino acid sequence: CASSFTLGQASSYNEQFF.

In regard to this clonotype: Because this beta chain is a stray read in a library intended to capture alpha chains, its abundance should not be given much weight. J is TRBJ2-7 and V is TRBV7-9, with 11 bases lining up with TRBD2. Trimming at V came to 4 bases and at J to 3 bases, leaving 5 bases not matched to a gene. The CDR3 runs 15 residues. Germline values: CDR1 SEHNR, CDR2 FQNEAQ (reference sequence). Here the CDR3 reads CASSSIAGGYYEQYF. CDR3 bases: TGTGCCAGCAGCTCTATAGCGGGAGGGTACTACGAGCAGTACTTC.

Of note for this clonotype: Found in a library prepared for alpha chains, this beta chain is an off-target read, and its abundance has little meaning. This chain joins TRBV5-1 and TRBJ2-6, with 7 nucleotides matching TRBD1. The CDR3 has 16 amino acids. J was trimmed by 0 bases and V by 5 bases; bases with no gene match: 5. Germline CDR1 reads SGHRS; CDR2 reads YFSETQ. The chain's CDR3 is CASRTGTASGANVLTF. DNA for the CDR3: TGCGCCAGCAGGACCGGGACAGCCTCTGGGGCCAACGTCCTGACTTTC. Using reference TRBV5-1 and TRBJ2-6 for the parts outside the CDR3, the full variable domain is KAGVTQTPRYLIKTRGQQVTLSCSPISGHRSVSWYQQTPGQGLQFLFEYFSETQRNKGNFPGRFSGRQFSNSRSEMNVSTLELGDSALYLCASRTGTASGANVLTFGAGSRLTVL.

This clonotype was seen a handful of times. This beta chain is an off-target read within a library intended for alpha chains, so its frequency means little. The DNA for the CDR3 is TGTGCCAGCACCCCTCCGGGGGGGCCCAGCTACGAGCAGTACTTC. Protein sequence: CASTPPGGPSYEQYF. V usage is TRBV28 and J usage is TRBJ2-7, with 8 bases fitting TRBD2. V lost 7 bases and J lost 3; bases outside the gene matches: 11. The CDR3 length is 15 residues. The germline CDR1 and CDR2 sequences are MDHEN and SYDVKM.

To note about this clonotype: In a library made to pick up alpha chains, this beta chain is a stray read with a size that means little. CDR3: CASSTSGTGTRNEQFF. The CDR3 nucleotides read TGTGCCAGCTCAACATCCGGGACAGGGACTCGGAATGAGCAGTTCTTC. The chain has TRBV18 and TRBJ2-1; 9 bases are a match to TRBD1. With 5 bases clipped from V and 7 bases from J, the junction kept 12 bases outside the gene matches. This CDR3 is 16 amino acids long. The germline CDR1 and CDR2 sequences are KGHSH and LQKENI.

On this clonotype: Because the library targeted alpha chains, this beta chain is an off-target read whose size means little. The chain uses TRBV7-2 and TRBJ2-4, with 9 nucleotides matching TRBD2. V gave up 5 bases and J gave up 8 bases; unmatched junction bases: 10. Germline V gene lookup returns CDR1 SGHTA and CDR2 FQGNSA. This CDR3 contains 15 residues. The CDR3 region is CASSPTSGPWDIQYF. CDR3 nucleotides: TGTGCCAGCAGCCCTACTAGCGGGCCCTGGGACATTCAGTACTTC.

This clonotype appeared a few times. The library was designed around alpha chains, so this beta chain is a stray read whose abundance carries little weight. The V call is TRBV7-3, the J call TRBJ2-3; 8 bases line up with TRBD2. The CDR3 runs 14 residues. V gave up 5 bases and J gave up 1 base; unmatched junction bases: 2. Germline V gene lookup returns CDR1 SGHTA and CDR2 FQGTGA. The CDR3 spells CASSTAGGTDTQYF. The CDR3, as DNA: TGTGCCAGCAGCACAGCGGGGGGCACAGATACGCAGTATTTT.

Worth noting for this clonotype: This beta chain is a stray sequence in a library constructed for alpha chains; its clone size is not meaningful. This chain connects TRBV5-1 to TRBJ2-7; a possible D gene is TRBD2 (5 bases). Germline lookup yields CDR1 SGHRS and CDR2 YFSETQ. V lost 0 bases and J lost 6, with 13 bases in between. There are 14 residues in the CDR3. The CDR3 here is CASSLAPGSGEQYF. DNA of the CDR3: TGCGCCAGCAGCTTGGCACCGGGGTCGGGCGAGCAGTACTTC.

Remarks on this clonotype: A library prepared for alpha chains yielded this beta chain as an off-target read; its size is of little meaning. CDR3 in DNA: TGCGCCAGCAGCAGAGGGAGGACTAGCGGGAGGTACGGCACAGATACGCAGTATTTT. Translation gives CASSRGRTSGRYGTDTQYF. V and J are TRBV5-1 and TRBJ2-3, with 14 positions matching TRBD2. J lost 1 base, V lost 4 bases, and 11 bases had no gene match. The CDR3 runs to 19 residues. Germline V gene sequence: CDR1 SGHRS, CDR2 YFSETQ.

As concerns this clonotype: Found in a library prepared for alpha chains, this beta chain is an off-target read, and its abundance has little meaning. The V gene is TRBV10-3, the J gene TRBJ2-3; no definite D call. CDR3 length equals 13 residues. Between the trimmed V and J ends, which lost 5 bases and 2 bases, there was a span of 8 bases. The germline V gene encodes CDR1 ENHRY and CDR2 SYGVKD. The CDR3 DNA sequence: TGTGCCATCAGTTACCAGTACACAGATACGCAGTATTTT. This translates into CAISYQYTDTQYF.

This clonotype has more than one count but fewer than ten. This beta chain was picked up by a library intended for alpha chains and is off target, so its count carries little meaning. The chain is built from TRBV5-4 and TRBJ2-1; D unresolved. Germline V lookup: CDR1 SGHNT, CDR2 YYREEE (reference sequence). Deletions cut 1 base from V and 0 bases from J, with 8 bases between. CDR3 length equals 15 residues. CDR3 sequence: CASSLSWSSYNEQFF. Written as DNA, the CDR3 is TGTGCCAGCAGCTTGAGCTGGAGCTCCTACAATGAGCAGTTCTTC. The entire variable domain, with the rest obtained from reference TRBV5-4 and TRBJ2-1, is as follows: ETGVTQSPTHLIKTRGQQVTLRCSSQSGHNTVSWYQQALGQGPQFIFQYYREEENGRGNFPPRFSGLQFPNYSSELNVNALELDDSALYLCASSLSWSSYNEQFFGPGTRLTVL.

A word on this clonotype: This beta chain turned up in a library designed for alpha chains; as an off-target read, its abundance says little. This chain connects TRBV28 to TRBJ2-1, with 8 bases fitting TRBD2. CDR3 length: 15 residues. Germline lookup yields CDR1 MDHEN and CDR2 SYDVKM. V gave up 10 bases and J gave up 2 bases; unmatched junction bases: 10. CDR3 DNA sequence: TGTGCCAACACCTTGGGACTAGTCACCTACAATGAGCAGTTCTTC. It encodes CANTLGLVTYNEQFF.

By sample fraction, this clonotype is medium-sized (0.01 to 0.1%). Within a library made for alpha chains, this beta chain is off target, and its count is uninformative. The chain is built from TRBV20-1 and TRBJ2-2; D is unclear. The CDR3 runs to 14 residues. Germline-derived CDR1 and CDR2 are DFQATT and SNEGSKA (reference sequence). V lost 6 bases and J lost 2, with 13 bases in between. The CDR3 DNA is TGCAGTGCCCTGCGACGTCTCAACACCGGGGAGCTGTTTTTT. Encoded protein: CSALRRLNTGELFF.